The TCR beta chain described here comes from a study of shared clonotypes between healthy human individuals. Study overall: Researchers assigned three CD4 naive, three CD4 memory, two CD8 naive and one CD8 memory plate to each donor.

CDR1 is MDHEN, CDR2 SYDVKM, per germline. The V gene end was trimmed by 7 bases and the J gene end by 6 bases; junction bases not matched to a gene: 10. The CDR3 is made up of 15 amino acids. The data were produced by immunoSEQ multiplex PCR, yet TCRdb's version contains in-frame clones alone and is incomplete. This table has a few million clones, almost 96% appearing once. This chain joins TRBV28 and TRBJ2-7; 12 bases fit TRBD2. What was sequenced was naive CD4+ T cells sorted from blood. The sample's subset: CD45RA+ positively selected. The clonotype originates from a man younger than 30 in good health. CDR3 region: CASITRLAGASEQYF. DNA for the CDR3: TGTGCCAGCATTACTCGACTAGCGGGAGCCAGCGAGCAGTACTTC.